This T cell receptor beta chain is drawn from a study of blood T cell repertoires in COVID-19. Across the study: Sites across the United States, Italy and Spain contributed samples from acute and convalescent COVID-19. Sources were T cells, B-cell-depleted T cells, or PBMCs; the material itself was cDNA or gDNA.

The length of the CDR3 is 14 residues. CDR1 and CDR2 from the germline V gene are PRHDT and FYEKMQ (reference sequence). After removal of 5 bases from V and 5 bases from J, the junction contained 8 bases not matched to a gene. Under the authors' procedure: Reference gene primer amplification gave estimated nucleated cell counts. The protocol was immunoSEQ multiplex PCR, while the TCRdb copy is restricted to in-frame clones and leaves out a portion. D and trimming were read from the DNA, whereas the V and J calls and clone size are those reported in that table. Seen here are around 37,000 clones, approximately 90% observed once, and the top ten hold about 2.1%.

Sequences were obtained from peripheral blood. V is TRBV13 and J is TRBJ2-7, with 8 bases identical to TRBD1. This TCR was sampled from a human donor in a cohort sampled during active COVID-19. The CDR3, as DNA: TGTGCCAGCAGCGCCCTGGGACAGGACAACGAGCAGTACTTC. It codes for CASSALGQDNEQYF. Full variable domain (outside the CDR3, taken from reference TRBV13 and TRBJ2-7): AAGVIQSPRHLIKEKRETATLKCYPIPRHDTVYWYQQGPGQDPQFLISFYEKMQSDKGSIPDRFSAQQFSDYHSELNMSSLELGDSALYFCASSALGQDNEQYFGPGTRLTVT.